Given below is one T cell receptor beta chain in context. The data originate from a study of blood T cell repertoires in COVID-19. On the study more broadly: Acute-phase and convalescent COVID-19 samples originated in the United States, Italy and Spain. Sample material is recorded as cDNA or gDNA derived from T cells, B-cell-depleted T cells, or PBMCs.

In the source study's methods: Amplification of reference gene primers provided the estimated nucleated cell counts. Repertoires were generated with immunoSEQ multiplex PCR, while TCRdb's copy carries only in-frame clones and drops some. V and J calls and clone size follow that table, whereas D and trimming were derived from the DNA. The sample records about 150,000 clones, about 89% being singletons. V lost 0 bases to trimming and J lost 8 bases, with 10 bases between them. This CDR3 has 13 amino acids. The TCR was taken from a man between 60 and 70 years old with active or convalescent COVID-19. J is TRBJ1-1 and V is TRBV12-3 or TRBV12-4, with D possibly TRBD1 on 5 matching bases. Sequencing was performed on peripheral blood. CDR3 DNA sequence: TGTGCCAGCAGTTTAGCAGGGGCGAAGGAAGCTTTCTTT. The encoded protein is CASSLAGAKEAFF.